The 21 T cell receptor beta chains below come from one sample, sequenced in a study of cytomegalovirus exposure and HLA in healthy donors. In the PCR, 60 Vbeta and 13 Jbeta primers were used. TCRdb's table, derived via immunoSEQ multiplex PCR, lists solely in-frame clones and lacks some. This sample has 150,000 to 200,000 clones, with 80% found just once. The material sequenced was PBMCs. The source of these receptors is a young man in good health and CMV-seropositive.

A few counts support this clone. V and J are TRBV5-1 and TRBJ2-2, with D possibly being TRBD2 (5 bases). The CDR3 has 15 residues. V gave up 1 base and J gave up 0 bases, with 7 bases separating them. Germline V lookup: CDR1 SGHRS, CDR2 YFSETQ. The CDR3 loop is CASSLKGANTGELFF. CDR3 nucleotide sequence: TGCGCCAGCAGCTTGAAGGGAGCGAACACCGGGGAGCTGTTTTTT.

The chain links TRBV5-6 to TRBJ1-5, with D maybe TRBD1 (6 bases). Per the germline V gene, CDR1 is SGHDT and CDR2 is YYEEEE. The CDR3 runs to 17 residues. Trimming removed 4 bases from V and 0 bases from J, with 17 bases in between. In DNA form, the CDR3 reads TGTGCCAGCAGCGGGCGGGGGGCGATTTATAGCAATCAGCCCCAGCATTTT. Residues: CASSGRGAIYSNQPQHF.

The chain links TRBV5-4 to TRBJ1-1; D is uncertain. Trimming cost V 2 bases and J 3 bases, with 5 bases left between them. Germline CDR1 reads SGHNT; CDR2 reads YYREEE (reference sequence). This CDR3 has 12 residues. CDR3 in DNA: TGTGCCAGCAGCTTCCAGGACACTGAAGCTTTCTTT. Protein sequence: CASSFQDTEAFF. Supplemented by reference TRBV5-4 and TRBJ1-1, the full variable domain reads ETGVTQSPTHLIKTRGQQVTLRCSSQSGHNTVSWYQQALGQGPQFIFQYYREEENGRGNFPPRFSGLQFPNYSSELNVNALELDDSALYLCASSFQDTEAFFGQGTRLTVV.

The CDR3 sequence: CASSPGLTNTEAFF. The DNA of the CDR3 is TGTGCCAGCAGTCCAGGGCTTACGAACACTGAAGCTTTCTTT. The chain carries TRBV27 and TRBJ1-1; D is perhaps TRBD1 (5 bases). The CDR3 is 14 amino acids. V lost 5 bases and J 1 base, leaving 11 bases between the germline ends. From germline, CDR1 is MNHEY and CDR2 SMNVEV (reference sequence).

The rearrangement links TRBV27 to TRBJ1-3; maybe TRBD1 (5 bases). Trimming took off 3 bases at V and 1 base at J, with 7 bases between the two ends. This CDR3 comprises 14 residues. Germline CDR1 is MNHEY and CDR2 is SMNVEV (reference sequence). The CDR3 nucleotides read TGTGCCAGCAGTTTTCAGGGTTCTGGAAACACCATATATTTT. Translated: CASSFQGSGNTIYF.

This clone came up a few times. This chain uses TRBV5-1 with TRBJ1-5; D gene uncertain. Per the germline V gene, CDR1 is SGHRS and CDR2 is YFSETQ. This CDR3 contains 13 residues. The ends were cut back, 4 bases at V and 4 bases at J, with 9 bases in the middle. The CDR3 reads CASSPVPNQPQHF. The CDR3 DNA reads TGCGCCAGCAGCCCGGTTCCAAATCAGCCCCAGCATTTT.

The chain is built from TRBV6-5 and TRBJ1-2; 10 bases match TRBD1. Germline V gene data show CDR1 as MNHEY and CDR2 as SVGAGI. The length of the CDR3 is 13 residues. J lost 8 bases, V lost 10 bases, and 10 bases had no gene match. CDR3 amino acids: CATKTTGGQGYTF. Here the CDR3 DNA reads TGTGCCACCAAAACGACAGGGGGCCAGGGCTACACCTTC.

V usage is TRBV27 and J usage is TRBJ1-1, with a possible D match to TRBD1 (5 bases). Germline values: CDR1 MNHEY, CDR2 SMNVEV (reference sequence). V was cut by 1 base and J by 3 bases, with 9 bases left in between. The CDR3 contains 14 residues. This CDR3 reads CASSLFGRDTEAFF. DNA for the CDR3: TGTGCCAGCAGTTTATTTGGCAGGGACACTGAAGCTTTCTTT.

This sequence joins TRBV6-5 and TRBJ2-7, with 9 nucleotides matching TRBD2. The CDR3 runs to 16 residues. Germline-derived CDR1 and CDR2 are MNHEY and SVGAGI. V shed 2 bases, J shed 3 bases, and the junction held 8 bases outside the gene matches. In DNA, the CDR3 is TGTGCCAGCAGTTACCTAGGGACTAGCTTAGACTACGAGCAGTACTTC. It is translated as CASSYLGTSLDYEQYF.

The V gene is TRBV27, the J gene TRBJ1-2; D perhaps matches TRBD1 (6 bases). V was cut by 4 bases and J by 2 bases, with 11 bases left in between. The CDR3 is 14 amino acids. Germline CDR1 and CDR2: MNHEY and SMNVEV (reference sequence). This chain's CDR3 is CASSSRGLNYGYTF. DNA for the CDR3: TGTGCCAGCAGTTCCAGGGGTTTGAACTATGGCTACACCTTC.

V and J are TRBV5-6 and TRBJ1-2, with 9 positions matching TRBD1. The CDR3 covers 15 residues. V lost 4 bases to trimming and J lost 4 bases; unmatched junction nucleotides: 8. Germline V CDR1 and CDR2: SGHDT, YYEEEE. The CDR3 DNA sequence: TGTGCCAGCAGCCTCGGTACAGGGGGCCGCTATGGCTACACCTTC. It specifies CASSLGTGGRYGYTF.

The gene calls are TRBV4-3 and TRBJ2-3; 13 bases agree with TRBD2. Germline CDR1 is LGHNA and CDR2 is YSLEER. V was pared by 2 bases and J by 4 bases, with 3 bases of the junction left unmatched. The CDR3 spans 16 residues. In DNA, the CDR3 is TGCGCCAGCAGCCAAATACTAGCGGGAGGGGCAGATACGCAGTATTTT. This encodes CASSQILAGGADTQYF.

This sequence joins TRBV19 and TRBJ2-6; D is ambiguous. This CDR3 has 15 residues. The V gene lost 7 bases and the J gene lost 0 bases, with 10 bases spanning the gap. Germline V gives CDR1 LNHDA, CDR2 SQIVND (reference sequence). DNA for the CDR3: TGTGCCAGTAAGTTTGGCGGCTCTGGGGCCAACGTCCTGACTTTC. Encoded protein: CASKFGGSGANVLTF. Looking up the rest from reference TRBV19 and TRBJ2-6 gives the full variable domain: DGGITQSPKYLFRKEGQNVTLSCEQNLNHDAMYWYRQDPGQGLRLIYYSQIVNDFQKGDIAEGYSVSREKKESFPLTVTSAQKNPTAFYLCASKFGGSGANVLTFGAGSRLTVL.

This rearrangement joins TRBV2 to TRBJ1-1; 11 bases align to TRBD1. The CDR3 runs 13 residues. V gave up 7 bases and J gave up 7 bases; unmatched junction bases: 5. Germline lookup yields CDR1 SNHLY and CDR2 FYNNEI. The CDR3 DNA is TGTGCCAGCACGGACAGGGGGCGAATTGAAGCTTTCTTT. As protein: CASTDRGRIEAFF.

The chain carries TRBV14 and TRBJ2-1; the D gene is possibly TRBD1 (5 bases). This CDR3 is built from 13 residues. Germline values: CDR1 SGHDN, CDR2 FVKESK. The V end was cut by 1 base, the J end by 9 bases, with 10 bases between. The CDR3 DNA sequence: TGTGCCAGCAGCCAAGTAAATGGGGCTGAGCAGTTCTTC. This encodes CASSQVNGAEQFF. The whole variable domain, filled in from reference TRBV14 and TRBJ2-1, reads EAGVTQFPSHSVIEKGQTVTLRCDPISGHDNLYWYRRVMGKEIKFLLHFVKESKQDESGMPNNRFLAERTGGTYSTLKVQPAELEDSGVYFCASSQVNGAEQFFGPGTRLTVL.

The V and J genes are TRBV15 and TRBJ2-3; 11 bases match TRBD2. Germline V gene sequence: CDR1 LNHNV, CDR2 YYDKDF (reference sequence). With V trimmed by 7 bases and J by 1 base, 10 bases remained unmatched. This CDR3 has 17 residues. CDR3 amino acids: CATTTYHSGRGTDTQYF. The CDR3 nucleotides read TGTGCCACCACCACTTACCATAGCGGGAGGGGCACAGATACGCAGTATTTT.

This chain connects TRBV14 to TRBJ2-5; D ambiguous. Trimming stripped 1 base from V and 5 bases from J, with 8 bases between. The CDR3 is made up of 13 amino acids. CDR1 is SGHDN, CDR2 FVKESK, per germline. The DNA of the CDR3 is TGTGCCAGCAGCCAAGGAATTGAGGAGACCCAGTACTTC. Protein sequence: CASSQGIEETQYF.

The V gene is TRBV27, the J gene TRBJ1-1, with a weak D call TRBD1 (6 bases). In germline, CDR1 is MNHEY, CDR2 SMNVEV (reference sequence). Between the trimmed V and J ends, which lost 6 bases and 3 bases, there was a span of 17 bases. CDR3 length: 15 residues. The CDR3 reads CASRLNREWDTEAFF. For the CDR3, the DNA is TGTGCCAGCAGACTCAACAGGGAGTGGGACACTGAAGCTTTCTTT.

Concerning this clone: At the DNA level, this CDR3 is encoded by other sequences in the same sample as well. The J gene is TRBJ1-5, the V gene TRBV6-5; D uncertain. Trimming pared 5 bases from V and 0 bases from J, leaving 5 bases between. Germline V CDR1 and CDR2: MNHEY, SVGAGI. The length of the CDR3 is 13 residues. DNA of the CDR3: TGTGCCAGCAGTCAGTATAGCAATCAGCCCCAGCATTTT. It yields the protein CASSQYSNQPQHF.

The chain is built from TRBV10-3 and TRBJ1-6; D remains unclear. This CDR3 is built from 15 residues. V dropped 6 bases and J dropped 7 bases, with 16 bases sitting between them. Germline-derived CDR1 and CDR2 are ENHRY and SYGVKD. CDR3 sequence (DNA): TGTGCCATCAGGCTGAGCGGCTCAACGAATTCACCCCTCCACTTT. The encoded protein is CAIRLSGSTNSPLHF.

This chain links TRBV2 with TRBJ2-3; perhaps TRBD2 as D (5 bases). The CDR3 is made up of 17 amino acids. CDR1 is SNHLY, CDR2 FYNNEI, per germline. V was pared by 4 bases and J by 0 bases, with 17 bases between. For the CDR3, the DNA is TGTGCCAGCAGTGGGGCGGGTGACCACTCTAGCACAGATACGCAGTATTTT. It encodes CASSGAGDHSSTDTQYF.